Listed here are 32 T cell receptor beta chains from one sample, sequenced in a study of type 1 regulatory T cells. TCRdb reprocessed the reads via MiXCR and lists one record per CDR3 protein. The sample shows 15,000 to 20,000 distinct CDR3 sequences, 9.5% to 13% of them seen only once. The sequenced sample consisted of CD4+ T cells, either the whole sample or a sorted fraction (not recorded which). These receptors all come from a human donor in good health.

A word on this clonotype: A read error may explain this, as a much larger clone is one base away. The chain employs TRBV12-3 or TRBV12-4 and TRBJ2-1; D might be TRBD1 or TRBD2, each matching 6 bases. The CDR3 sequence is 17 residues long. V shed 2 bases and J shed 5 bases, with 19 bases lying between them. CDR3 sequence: CASSLKGGGSLNNEQFF. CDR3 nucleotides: TGTGCCAGCAGTTTAAAAGGGGGAGGCAGTTTGAACAATGAGCAGTTCTTC.

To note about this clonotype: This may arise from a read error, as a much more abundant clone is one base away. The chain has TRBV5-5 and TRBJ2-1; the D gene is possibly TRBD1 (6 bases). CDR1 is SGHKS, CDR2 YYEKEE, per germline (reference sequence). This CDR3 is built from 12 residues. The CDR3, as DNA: TGTGCCGGCAGCTGGACAGTGGATGAGCAGTTCTTC. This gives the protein CAGSWTVDEQFF.

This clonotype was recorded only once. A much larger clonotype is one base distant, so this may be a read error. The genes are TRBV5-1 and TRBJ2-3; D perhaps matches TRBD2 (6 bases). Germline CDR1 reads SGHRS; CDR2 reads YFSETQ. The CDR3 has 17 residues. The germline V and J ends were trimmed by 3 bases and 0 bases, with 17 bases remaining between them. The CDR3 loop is CASSSGGNGFSTDTQYF. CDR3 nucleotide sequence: TGCGCCAGCAGCTCCGGGGGTAACGGGTTTAGCACAGATACGCAGTATTTT.

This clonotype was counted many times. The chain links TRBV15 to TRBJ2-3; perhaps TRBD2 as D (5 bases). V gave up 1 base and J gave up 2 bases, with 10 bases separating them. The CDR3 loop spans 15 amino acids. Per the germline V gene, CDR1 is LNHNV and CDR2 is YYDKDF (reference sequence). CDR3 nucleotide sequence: TGTGCCACCAGCAGAGGTGCGGGTTACACAGATACGCAGTATTTT. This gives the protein CATSRGAGYTDTQYF.

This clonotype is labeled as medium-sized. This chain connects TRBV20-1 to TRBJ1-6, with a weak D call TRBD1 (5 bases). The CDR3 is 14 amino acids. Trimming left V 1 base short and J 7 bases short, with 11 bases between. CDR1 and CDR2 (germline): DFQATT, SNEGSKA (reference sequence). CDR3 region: CSARVQGRNSPLHF. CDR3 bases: TGCAGTGCTAGAGTCCAGGGTCGGAATTCACCCCTCCACTTT.

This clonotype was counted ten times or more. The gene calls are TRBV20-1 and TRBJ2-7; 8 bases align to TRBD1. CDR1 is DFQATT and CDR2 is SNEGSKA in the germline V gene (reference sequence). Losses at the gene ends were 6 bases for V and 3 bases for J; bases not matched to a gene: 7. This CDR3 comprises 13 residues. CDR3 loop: CSAAGQGYYEQYF. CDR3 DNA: TGCAGTGCGGCAGGACAGGGTTACTACGAGCAGTACTTC.

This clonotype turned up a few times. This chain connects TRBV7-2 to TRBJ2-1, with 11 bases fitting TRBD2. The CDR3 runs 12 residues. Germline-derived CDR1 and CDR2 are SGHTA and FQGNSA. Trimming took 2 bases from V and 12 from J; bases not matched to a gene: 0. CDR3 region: CASSLTSGRQFF. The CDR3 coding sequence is TGTGCCAGCAGCTTAACTAGCGGGAGGCAGTTCTTC.

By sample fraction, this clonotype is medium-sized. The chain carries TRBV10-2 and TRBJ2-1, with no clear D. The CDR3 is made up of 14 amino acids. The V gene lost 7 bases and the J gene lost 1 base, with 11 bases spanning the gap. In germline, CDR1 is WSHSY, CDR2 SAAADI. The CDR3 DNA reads TGCGCCAGCACACGCGAGCTTTCCTACAATGAGCAGTTCTTC. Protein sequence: CASTRELSYNEQFF.

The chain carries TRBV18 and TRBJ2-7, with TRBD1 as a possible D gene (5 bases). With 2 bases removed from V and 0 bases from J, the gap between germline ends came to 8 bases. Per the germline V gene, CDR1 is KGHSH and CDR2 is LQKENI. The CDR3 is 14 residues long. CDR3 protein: CASSPGQGSYEQYF. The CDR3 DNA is TGTGCCAGCTCACCAGGCCAGGGCTCCTACGAGCAGTACTTC.

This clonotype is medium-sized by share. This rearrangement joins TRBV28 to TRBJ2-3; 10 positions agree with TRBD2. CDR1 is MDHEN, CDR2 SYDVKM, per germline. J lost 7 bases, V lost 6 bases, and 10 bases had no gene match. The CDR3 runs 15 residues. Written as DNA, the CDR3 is TGTGCCAGCAGGCCCAGGACTAGCGGTACTAATACGCAGTATTTT. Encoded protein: CASRPRTSGTNTQYF.

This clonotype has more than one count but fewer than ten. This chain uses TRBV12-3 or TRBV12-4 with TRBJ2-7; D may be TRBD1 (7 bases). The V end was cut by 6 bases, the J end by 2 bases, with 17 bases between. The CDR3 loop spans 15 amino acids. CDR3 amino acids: CASSAYGGGAYEQYF. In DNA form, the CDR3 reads TGTGCCAGCAGCGCATACGGAGGGGGCGCCTACGAGCAGTACTTC.

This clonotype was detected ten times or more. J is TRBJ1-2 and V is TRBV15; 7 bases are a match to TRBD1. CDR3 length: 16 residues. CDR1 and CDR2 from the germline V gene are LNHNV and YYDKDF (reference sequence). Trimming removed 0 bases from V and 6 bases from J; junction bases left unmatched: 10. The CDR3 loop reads CATSRDQRGLAHGYTF. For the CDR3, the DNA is TGTGCCACCAGCAGAGATCAGAGGGGGCTAGCCCATGGCTACACCTTC. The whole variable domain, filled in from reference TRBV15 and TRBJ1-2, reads DAMVIQNPRYQVTQFGKPVTLSCSQTLNHNVMYWYQQKSSQAPKLLFHYYDKDFNNEADTPDNFQSRRPNTSFCFLDIRSPGLGDTAMYLCATSRDQRGLAHGYTFGSGTRLTVV.

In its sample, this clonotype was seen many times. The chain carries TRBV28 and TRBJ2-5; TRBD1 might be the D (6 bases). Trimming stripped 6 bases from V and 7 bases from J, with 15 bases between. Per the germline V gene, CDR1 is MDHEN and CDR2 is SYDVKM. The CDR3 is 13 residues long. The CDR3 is CASSSTGKGTQYF. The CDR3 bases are TGTGCCAGCAGCTCTACAGGGAAAGGGACCCAGTACTTC. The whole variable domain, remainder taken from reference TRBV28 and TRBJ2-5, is DVKVTQSSRYLVKRTGEKVFLECVQDMDHENMFWYRQDPGLGLRLIYFSYDVKMKEKGDIPEGYSVSREKKERFSLILESASTNQTSMYLCASSSTGKGTQYFGPGTRLLVL.

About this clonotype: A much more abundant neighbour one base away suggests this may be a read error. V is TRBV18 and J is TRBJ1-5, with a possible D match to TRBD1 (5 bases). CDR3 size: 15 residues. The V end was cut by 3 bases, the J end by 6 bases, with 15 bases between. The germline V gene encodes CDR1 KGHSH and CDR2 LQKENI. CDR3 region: CASSPRGRGGQPQHF. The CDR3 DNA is TGTGCCAGCTCACCCCGAGGACGGGGCGGTCAGCCCCAGCATTTT. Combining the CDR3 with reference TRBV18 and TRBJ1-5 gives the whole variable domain NAGVMQNPRHLVRRRGQEARLRCSPMKGHSHVYWYRQLPEEGLKFMVYLQKENIIDESGMPKERFSAEFPKEGPSILRIQQVVRGDSAAYFCASSPRGRGGQPQHFGDGTRLSIL.

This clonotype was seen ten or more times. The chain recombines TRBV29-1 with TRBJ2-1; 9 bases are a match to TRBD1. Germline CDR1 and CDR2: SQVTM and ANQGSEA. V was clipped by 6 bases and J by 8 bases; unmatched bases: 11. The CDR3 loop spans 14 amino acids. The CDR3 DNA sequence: TGCAGCGTACTCAGAAGGACAGGGGAAGATGAGCAGTTCTTC. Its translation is CSVLRRTGEDEQFF.

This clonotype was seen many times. The CDR3 reads CASSATTGPYEQYF. CDR3 in DNA: TGTGCCAGCAGTGCAACCACAGGTCCCTACGAGCAGTACTTC. J is TRBJ2-7 and V is TRBV12-3 or TRBV12-4; maybe TRBD1 (5 bases). The CDR3 has 14 amino acids. The V end was cut by 5 bases, the J end by 2 bases, with 13 bases between.

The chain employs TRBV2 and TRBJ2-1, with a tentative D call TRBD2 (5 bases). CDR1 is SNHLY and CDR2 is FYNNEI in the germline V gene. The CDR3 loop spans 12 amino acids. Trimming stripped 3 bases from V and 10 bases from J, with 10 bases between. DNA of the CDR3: TGTGCCAGCAGTGAGGAGGTCGGGGAGCAGTTCTTC. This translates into CASSEEVGEQFF. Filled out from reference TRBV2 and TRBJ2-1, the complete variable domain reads EPEVTQTPSHQVTQMGQEVILRCVPISNHLYFYWYRQILGQKVEFLVSFYNNEISEKSEIFDDQFSVERPDGSNFTLKIRSTKLEDSAMYFCASSEEVGEQFFGPGTRLTVL.

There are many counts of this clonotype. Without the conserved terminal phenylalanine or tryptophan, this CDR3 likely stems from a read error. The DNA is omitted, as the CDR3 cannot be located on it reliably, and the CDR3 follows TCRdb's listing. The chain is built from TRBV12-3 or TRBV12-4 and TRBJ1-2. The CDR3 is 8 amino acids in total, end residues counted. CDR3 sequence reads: CASGPSYL.

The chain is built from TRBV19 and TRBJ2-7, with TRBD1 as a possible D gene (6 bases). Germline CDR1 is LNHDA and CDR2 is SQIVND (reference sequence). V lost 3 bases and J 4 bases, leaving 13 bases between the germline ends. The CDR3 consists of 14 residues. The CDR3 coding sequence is TGTGCCAGTAGTATTACAGGGTTCCGATACGAGCAGTACTTC. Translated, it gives CASSITGFRYEQYF.

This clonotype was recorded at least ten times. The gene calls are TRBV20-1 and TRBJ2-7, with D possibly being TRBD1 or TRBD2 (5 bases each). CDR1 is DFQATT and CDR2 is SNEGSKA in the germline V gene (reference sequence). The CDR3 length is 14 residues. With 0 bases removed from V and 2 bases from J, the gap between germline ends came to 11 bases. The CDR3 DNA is TGCAGTGCTAGAGATCTCGGGGCCCCCTACGAGCAGTACTTC. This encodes CSARDLGAPYEQYF.

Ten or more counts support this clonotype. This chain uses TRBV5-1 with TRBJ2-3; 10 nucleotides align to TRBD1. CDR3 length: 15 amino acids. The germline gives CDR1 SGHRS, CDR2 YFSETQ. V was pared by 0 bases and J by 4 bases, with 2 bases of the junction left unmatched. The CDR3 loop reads CASSLGGTGADTQYF. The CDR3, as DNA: TGCGCCAGCAGCTTGGGAGGGACAGGGGCAGATACGCAGTATTTT.

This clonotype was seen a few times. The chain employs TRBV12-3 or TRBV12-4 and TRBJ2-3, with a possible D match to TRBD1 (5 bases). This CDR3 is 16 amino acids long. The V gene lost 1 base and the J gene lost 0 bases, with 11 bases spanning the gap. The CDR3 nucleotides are TGTGCCAGCAGTTTAGGGACAATTTTTAGCACAGATACGCAGTATTTT. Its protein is CASSLGTIFSTDTQYF.

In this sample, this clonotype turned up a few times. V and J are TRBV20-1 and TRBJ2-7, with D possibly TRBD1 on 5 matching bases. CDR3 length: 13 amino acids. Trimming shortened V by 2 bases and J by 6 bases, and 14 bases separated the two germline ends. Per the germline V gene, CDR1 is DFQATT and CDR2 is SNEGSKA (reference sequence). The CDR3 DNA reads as TGCAGTGCTAGACCGCGCGAGCAGGGCGAGCAGTACTTC. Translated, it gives CSARPREQGEQYF.

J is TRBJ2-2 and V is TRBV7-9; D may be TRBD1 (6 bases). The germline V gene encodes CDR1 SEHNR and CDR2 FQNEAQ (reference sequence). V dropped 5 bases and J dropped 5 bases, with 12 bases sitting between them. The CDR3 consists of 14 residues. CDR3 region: CASSLQGQTGELFF. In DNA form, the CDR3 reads TGTGCCAGCAGCCTTCAGGGGCAAACCGGGGAGCTGTTTTTT.

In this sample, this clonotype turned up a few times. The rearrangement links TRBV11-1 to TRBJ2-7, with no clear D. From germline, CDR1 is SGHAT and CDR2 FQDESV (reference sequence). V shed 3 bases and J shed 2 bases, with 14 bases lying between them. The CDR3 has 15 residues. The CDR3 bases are TGTGCCAGCAGCTTGCAAGGAGCCCTGACCTACGAGCAGTACTTC. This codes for CASSLQGALTYEQYF.

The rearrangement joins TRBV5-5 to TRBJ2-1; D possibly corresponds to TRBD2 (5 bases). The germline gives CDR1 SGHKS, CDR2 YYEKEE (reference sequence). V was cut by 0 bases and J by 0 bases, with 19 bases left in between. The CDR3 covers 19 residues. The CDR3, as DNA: TGTGCCAGCAGCTTGGGTTGGGGTGGGCTAACTAGCTCCTACAATGAGCAGTTCTTC. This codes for CASSLGWGGLTSSYNEQFF.

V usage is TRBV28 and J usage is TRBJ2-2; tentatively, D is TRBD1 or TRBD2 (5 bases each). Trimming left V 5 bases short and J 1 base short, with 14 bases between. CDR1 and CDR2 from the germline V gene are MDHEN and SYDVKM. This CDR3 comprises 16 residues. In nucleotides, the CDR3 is TGTGCCAGCAGTACCACCGGGACGAAGAACACCGGGGAGCTGTTTTTT. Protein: CASSTTGTKNTGELFF.

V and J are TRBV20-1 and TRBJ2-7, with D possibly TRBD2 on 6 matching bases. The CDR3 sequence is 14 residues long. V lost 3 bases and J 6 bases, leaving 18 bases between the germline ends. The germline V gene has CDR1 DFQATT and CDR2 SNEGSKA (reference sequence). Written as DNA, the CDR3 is TGCAGTGCTAGTTACCCCGGGACTGCGGGCGAGCAGTACTTC. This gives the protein CSASYPGTAGEQYF.

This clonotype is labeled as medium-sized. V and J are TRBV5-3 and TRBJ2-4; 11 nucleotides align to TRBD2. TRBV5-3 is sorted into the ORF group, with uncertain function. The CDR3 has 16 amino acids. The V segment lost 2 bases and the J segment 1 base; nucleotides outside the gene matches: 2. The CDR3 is CARSFGTSGAKNIQYF. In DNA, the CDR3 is TGTGCCAGAAGCTTCGGGACTAGCGGTGCCAAAAACATTCAGTACTTC.

In nucleotides, the CDR3 is TGTGCCAGCAGCTTAGCGGGAGCGGGTCCAGATACGCAGTATTTT. It codes for CASSLAGAGPDTQYF. This sequence joins TRBV7-2 and TRBJ2-3, with D possibly being TRBD2 (6 bases). The CDR3 spans 15 residues. Germline lookup yields CDR1 SGHTA and CDR2 FQGNSA. The V end was cut by 0 bases, the J end by 4 bases, with 11 bases between.

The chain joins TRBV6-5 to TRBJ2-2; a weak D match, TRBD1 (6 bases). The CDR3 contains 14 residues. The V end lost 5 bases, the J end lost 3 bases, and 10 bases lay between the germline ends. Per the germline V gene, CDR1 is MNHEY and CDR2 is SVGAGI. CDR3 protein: CASSPNRDTGELFF. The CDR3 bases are TGTGCCAGCAGTCCGAACAGGGACACCGGGGAGCTGTTTTTT.

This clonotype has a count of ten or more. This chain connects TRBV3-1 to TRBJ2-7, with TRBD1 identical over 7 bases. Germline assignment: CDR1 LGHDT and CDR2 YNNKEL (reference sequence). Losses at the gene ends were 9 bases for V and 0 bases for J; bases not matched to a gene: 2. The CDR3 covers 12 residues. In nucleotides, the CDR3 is TGTGCCAGTGGACAGGACTCCTACGAGCAGTACTTC. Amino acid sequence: CASGQDSYEQYF.